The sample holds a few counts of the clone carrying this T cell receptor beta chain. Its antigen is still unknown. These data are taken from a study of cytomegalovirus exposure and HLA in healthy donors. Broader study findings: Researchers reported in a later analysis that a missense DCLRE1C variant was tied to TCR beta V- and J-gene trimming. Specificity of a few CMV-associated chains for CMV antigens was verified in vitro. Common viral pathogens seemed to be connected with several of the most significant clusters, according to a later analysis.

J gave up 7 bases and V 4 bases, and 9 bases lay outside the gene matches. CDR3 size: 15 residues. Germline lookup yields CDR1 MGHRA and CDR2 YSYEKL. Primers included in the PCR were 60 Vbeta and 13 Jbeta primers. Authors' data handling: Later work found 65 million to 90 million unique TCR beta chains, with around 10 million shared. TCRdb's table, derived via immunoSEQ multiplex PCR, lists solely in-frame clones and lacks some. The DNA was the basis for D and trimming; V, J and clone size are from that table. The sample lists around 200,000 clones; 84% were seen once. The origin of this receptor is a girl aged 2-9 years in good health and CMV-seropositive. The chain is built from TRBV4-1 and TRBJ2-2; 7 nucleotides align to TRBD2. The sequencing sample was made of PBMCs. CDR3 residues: CASSLGRARGGELFF. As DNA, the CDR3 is TGCGCCAGCAGCCTTGGGAGGGCCCGGGGCGGGGAGCTGTTTTTT.